The source of this T cell receptor (beta chain) is a study of T-cell reconstitution after alpha-beta-depleted transplantation in children. Study-level results: There were reportedly several hundred expanded graft clones from which alpha-beta T cells came about two months after transplant. T cells produced anew were the main source of T-cell counts and diversity one year after transplant.

The germline gives CDR1 ENHRY, CDR2 SYGVKD. CDR3 length: 15 amino acids. The ends were cut back, 6 bases at V and 0 bases at J, with 15 bases in the middle. This clonotype was observed at least ten times. Its matching antigen is unknown. The library targeted TCRbeta and was prepared with unique molecular identifiers. TCRdb used MiXCR to reprocess the PCR reads, holding one entry per CDR3 protein. The sample lists 200,000 to 250,000 distinct CDR3 sequences; approximately 10% were seen once. This sample comprised PBMCs, obtained before TCRalphabeta/CD19-depleted stem cell transplant. The chain joins TRBV10-3 to TRBJ2-7; tentatively, D is TRBD2 (6 bases). This receptor was obtained from a child under two years old with acute myeloid leukemia, due to receive a stem cell transplant. The CDR3 nucleotides read TGTGCCATCAGAGCCTCGGGAGATCTCTCCTACGAGCAGTACTTC. Amino acid sequence: CAIRASGDLSYEQYF.